Each of the 10 T cell receptor beta chains below was sequenced from the same sample in a study of metastatic and nonmetastatic thyroid tumors. MiXCR was used by TCRdb to re-call the PCR reads. The top ten hold 7.3% of the sample, which has approximately 16,000 clones, about 35% seen once. Thyroid surgery was performed in patients who had received no treatment beforehand. Specimen: tumor tissue. The receptors here all came from a female donor with papillary thyroid cancer or a benign thyroid nodule (not recorded which). Some clones in this sample may be carry-over from other donors' samples.

This clone occurred many times. The chain couples TRBV27 to TRBJ1-5, with D possibly matching TRBD1 (6 bases). The CDR3 contains 15 residues. Trimming shortened V by 7 bases and J by 9 bases, and 22 bases separated the two germline ends. The germline V gene has CDR1 MNHEY and CDR2 SMNVEV (reference sequence). This CDR3 reads CASKEGGMSISPQHF. For the CDR3, the DNA is TGTGCCAGCAAAGAGGGGGGGATGTCAATCTCGCCCCAGCATTTT.

This clone was counted a single time. V usage is TRBV18 and J usage is TRBJ2-5, with D perhaps given as TRBD1 or TRBD2 (5 bases each). Germline V gene sequence: CDR1 KGHSH, CDR2 LQKENI. V lost 4 bases and J 1 base, leaving 10 bases between the germline ends. The CDR3 spans 14 residues. The CDR3 loop reads CASSLLDSQETQYF. The CDR3 nucleotides are TGTGCCAGCTCACTACTAGACAGCCAAGAGACCCAGTACTTC.

This clone has only a few counts. The CDR3 DNA reads as TGCGCCAGCAGTGGAAAAGGGAGGGCTCAGCCCCAGCATTTT. This gives the protein CASSGKGRAQPQHF. The gene calls are TRBV10-1 and TRBJ1-5; no definite D call. The CDR3 loop spans 14 amino acids. V lost 4 bases and J lost 6, with 13 bases in between. The V gene's germline CDR1 is WNHNN and CDR2 SYGVQD (reference sequence).

This chain connects TRBV6-2 or TRBV6-3 to TRBJ1-2, with D possibly matching TRBD1 (5 bases). This CDR3 spans 13 amino acids. CDR1 MNHEY and CDR2 SVGEGT come from the germline V gene. Trimming cost V 6 bases and J 2 bases, with 10 bases left between them. For the CDR3, the DNA is TGTGCCAGCAGGGAGACAGTAAACTATGGCTACACCTTC. Encoded protein: CASRETVNYGYTF.

This chain connects TRBV6-1 to TRBJ1-5; the D is unclear. The germline V gene encodes CDR1 MNHNS and CDR2 SASEGT. The length of the CDR3 is 14 residues. V lost 7 bases, J lost 6 bases, and 16 bases lay in between. Here the CDR3 reads CASTGPELAQPQHF. In DNA, the CDR3 is TGTGCCAGCACGGGCCCCGAACTGGCTCAGCCCCAGCATTTT.

This clone was counted at least ten times. The V and J genes are TRBV19 and TRBJ2-7; tentatively, D is TRBD1 (5 bases). Per germline, CDR1 LNHDA and CDR2 SQIVND (reference sequence). This CDR3 is 12 amino acids long. The V end lost 11 bases, the J end lost 3 bases, and 14 bases lay between the germline ends. The CDR3 reads CAPKGLVYEQYF. The CDR3 DNA sequence: TGTGCCCCTAAGGGGCTAGTCTACGAGCAGTACTTC. The full variable domain, rest sourced from reference TRBV19 and TRBJ2-7, is DGGITQSPKYLFRKEGQNVTLSCEQNLNHDAMYWYRQDPGQGLRLIYYSQIVNDFQKGDIAEGYSVSREKKESFPLTVTSAQKNPTAFYLCAPKGLVYEQYFGPGTRLTVT.

This clone occurred a few times. Compared with germline, one end of the junction differs, possibly owing to a read error. The genes are TRBV6-1 and TRBJ2-7, with 10 bases aligning to TRBD1. The CDR3 is made up of 15 amino acids. CDR1 MNHNS and CDR2 SASEGT come from the germline V gene. The chain's CDR3 is CASKAGTGVTHEQCF. CDR3 coding DNA: TGTGCCAGCAAAGCCGGGACAGGGGTAACCCACGAGCAGTGCTTC.

This clone has only one observation. The chain uses TRBV7-2 and TRBJ2-7; no reliable D call. Germline V gene lookup returns CDR1 SGHTA and CDR2 FQGNSA. V lost 5 bases, J lost 6 bases, and 17 bases lay in between. The CDR3 covers 14 residues. The CDR3 coding sequence is TGTGCCAGCAGCCCCATCATGGGATCGGGCGAGCAGTACTTC. Amino acids: CASSPIMGSGEQYF.

The chain is built from TRBV30 and TRBJ2-2; D not resolved. V lost 2 bases and J 13 bases, leaving 14 bases between the germline ends. The CDR3 length is 12 residues. The germline V gene has CDR1 GTSNPN and CDR2 SVGIG (reference sequence). DNA of the CDR3: TGTGCCTGGAGTCCGACCCCCGGTGGGCTGTTTTTT. Amino acid sequence: CAWSPTPGGLFF.

In its sample, this clone ranks as medium-sized. This sequence joins TRBV20-1 and TRBJ2-7; D might be TRBD1 (5 bases). V lost 3 bases and J lost 0, with 6 bases in between. CDR3 size: 12 residues. Per germline, CDR1 DFQATT and CDR2 SNEGSKA (reference sequence). CDR3 region: CSARDTSYEQYF. The CDR3 region has the DNA TGCAGTGCTAGGGACACCTCCTACGAGCAGTACTTC.